Included here is one TCR beta chain sequence, with context. What it binds is not known. Deletions cut 1 base from V and 2 bases from J, with 17 bases between. CDR1 is GTSNPN and CDR2 is SVGIG in the germline V gene (reference sequence). The CDR3 is made up of 16 amino acids. This record comes from a study of cytomegalovirus exposure and HLA in healthy donors. Background on the study: HLA-typed donors were the source of about 90 million unique TCRs held in an early data release. Most genotyped donors, over 70% of some 400, had Caucasian-associated genetic ancestry. Study-wide results and limits: The study put 150 or so TCR beta chains on its list as cytomegalovirus-associated. The later analysis indicated that the majority of CMV-associated TCR beta chains appeared HLA-restricted.

PCR used 60 Vbeta primers and 13 Jbeta primers. The repertoire was sequenced with immunoSEQ multiplex PCR; TCRdb's copy has only in-frame clones and lacks some. The table has roughly 110,000 clones, more than 75% seen once; the top ten hold around 12%. The chain recombines TRBV30 with TRBJ1-2, with TRBD1 as a possible D gene (5 bases). Sequencing used PBMCs. The source of this sequence is a middle-aged woman in good health and CMV-seropositive. The CDR3 coding sequence is TGTGCCTGGAGTGAGACATCCGCGGGGCGAAACTATGGCTACACCTTC. Translation: CAWSETSAGRNYGYTF.